This T cell receptor (beta chain) was profiled in a study of prognosis after radiotherapy for stage I lung cancer. About the study: Every patient with non-small cell lung cancer was judged medically inoperable. The patients comprised fewer than 15 men and five or six women, spanning ages about 53 to 84 and having a median of 74.5 years.

From genomic DNA, TCR beta CDR3 was amplified by two-round multiplex PCR. During first-round PCR, primers specific to each TRBV and TRBJ gene were used. MiXCR, run by TCRdb on the multiplex PCR reads, gives a single entry per CDR3 protein. Among fewer than 40,000 distinct CDR3 sequences listed, nearly 35% were seen once. This clonotype was seen repeatedly, ten times or more. The clonotype comes from a donor over 45 with non-small cell lung cancer. The sequencing used PBMCs, collected before or after stereotactic body radiation therapy (not recorded which).

The CDR3 DNA sequence: TGCGCCAGCAGCGAGAGTCTGTGGGGTCGGCAGTACTTC. It specifies CASSESLWGRQYF. This chain joins TRBV4-1 and TRBJ2-7; D unclear. This CDR3 is built from 13 residues. Trimming shortened V by 5 bases and J by 9 bases, and 17 bases separated the two germline ends. Germline loops: CDR1 MGHRA, CDR2 YSYEKL.